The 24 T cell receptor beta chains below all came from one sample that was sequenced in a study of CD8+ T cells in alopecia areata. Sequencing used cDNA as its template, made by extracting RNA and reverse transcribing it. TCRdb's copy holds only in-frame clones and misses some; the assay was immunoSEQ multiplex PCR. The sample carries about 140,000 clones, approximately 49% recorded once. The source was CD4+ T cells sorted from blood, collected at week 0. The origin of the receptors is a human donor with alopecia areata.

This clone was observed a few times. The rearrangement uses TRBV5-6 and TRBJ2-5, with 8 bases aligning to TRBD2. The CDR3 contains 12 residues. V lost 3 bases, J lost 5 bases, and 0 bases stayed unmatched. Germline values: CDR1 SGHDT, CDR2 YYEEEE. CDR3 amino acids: CASSSSGETQYF. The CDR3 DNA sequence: TGTGCCAGCAGCTCTAGCGGGGAGACCCAGTACTTC.

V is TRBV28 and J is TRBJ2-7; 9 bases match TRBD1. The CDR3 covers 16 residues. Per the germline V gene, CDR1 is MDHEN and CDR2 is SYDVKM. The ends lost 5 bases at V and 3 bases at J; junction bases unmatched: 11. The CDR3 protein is CASSPPRTGAFYEQYF. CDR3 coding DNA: TGTGCCAGCAGTCCTCCGCGGACAGGGGCGTTCTACGAGCAGTACTTC.

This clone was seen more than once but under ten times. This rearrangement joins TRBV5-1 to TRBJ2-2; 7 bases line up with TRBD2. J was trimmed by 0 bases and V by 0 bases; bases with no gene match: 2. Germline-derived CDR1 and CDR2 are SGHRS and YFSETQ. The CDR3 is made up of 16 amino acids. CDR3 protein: CASSLAGTTNTGELFF. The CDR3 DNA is TGCGCCAGCAGCTTGGCCGGGACTACGAACACCGGGGAGCTGTTTTTT. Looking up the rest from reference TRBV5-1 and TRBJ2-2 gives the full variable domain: KAGVTQTPRYLIKTRGQQVTLSCSPISGHRSVSWYQQTPGQGLQFLFEYFSETQRNKGNFPGRFSGRQFSNSRSEMNVSTLELGDSALYLCASSLAGTTNTGELFFGEGSRLTVL.

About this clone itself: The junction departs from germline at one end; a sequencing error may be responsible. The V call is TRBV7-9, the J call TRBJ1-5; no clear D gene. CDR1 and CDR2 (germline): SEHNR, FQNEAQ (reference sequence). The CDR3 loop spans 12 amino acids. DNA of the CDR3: TGTGCCAGCAGCCCTACTGGAAGTCCGACAACTTTT. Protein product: CASSPTGSPTTF.

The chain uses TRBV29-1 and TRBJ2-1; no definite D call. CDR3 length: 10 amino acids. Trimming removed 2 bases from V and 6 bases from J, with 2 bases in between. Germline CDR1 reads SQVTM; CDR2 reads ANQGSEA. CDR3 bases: TGCAGCGTTGAAACCAATGAGCAGTTCTTC. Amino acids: CSVETNEQFF.

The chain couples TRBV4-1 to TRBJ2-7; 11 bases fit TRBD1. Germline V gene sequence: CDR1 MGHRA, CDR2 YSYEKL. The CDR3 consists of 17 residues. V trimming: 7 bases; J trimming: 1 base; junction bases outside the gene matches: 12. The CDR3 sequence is CASTERLDRGLSYEQYF. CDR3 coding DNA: TGCGCCAGCACCGAACGCTTGGACAGGGGGCTGTCCTACGAGCAGTACTTC.

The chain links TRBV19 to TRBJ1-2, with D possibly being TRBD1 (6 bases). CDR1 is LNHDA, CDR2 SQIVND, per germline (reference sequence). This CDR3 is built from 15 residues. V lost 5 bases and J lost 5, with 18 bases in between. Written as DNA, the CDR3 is TGTGCCAGTAGTTCTCGGGACACCGCACCTTATGGCTACACCTTC. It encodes CASSSRDTAPYGYTF. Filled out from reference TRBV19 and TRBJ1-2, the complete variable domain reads DGGITQSPKYLFRKEGQNVTLSCEQNLNHDAMYWYRQDPGQGLRLIYYSQIVNDFQKGDIAEGYSVSREKKESFPLTVTSAQKNPTAFYLCASSSRDTAPYGYTFGSGTRLTVV.

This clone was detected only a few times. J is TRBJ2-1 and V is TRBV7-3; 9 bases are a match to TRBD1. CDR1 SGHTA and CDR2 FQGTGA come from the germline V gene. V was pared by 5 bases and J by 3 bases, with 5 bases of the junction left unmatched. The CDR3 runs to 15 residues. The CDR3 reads CASSKDRGDYNEQFF. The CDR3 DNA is TGTGCCAGCAGCAAGGACAGGGGAGACTACAATGAGCAGTTCTTC.

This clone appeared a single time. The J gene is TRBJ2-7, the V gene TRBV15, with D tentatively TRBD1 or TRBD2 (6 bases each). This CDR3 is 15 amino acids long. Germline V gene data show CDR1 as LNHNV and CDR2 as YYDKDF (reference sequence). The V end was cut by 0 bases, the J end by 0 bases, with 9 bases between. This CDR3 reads CATSRERGHSYEQYF. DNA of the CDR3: TGTGCCACCAGCAGAGAGCGGGGACACTCCTACGAGCAGTACTTC.

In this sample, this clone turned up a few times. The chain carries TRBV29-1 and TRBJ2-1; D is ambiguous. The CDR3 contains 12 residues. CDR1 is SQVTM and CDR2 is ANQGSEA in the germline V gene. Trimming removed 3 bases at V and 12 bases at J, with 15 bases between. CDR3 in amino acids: CSVDKELVAQFF. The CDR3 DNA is TGCAGCGTTGATAAGGAGCTCGTGGCGCAGTTCTTC.

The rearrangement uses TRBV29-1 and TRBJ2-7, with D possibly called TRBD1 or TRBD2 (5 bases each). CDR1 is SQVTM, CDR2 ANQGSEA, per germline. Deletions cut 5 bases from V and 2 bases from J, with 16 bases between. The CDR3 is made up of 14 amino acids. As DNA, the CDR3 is TGCAGCGTTTCCGACAGTGGACTCGCCTACGAGCAGTACTTC. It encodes CSVSDSGLAYEQYF.

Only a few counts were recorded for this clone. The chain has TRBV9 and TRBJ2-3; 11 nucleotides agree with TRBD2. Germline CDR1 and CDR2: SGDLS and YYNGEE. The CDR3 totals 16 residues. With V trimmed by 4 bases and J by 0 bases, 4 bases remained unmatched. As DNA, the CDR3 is TGTGCCAGCAGCCCCCGGACTAGCGGGAGCACAGATACGCAGTATTTT. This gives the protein CASSPRTSGSTDTQYF.

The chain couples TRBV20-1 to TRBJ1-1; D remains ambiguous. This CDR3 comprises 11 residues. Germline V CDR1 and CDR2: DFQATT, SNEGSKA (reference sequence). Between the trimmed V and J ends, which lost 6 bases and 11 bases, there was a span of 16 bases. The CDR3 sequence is CSAGIRDLAFF. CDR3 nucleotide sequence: TGCAGTGCCGGAATCCGGGATTTGGCTTTCTTT.

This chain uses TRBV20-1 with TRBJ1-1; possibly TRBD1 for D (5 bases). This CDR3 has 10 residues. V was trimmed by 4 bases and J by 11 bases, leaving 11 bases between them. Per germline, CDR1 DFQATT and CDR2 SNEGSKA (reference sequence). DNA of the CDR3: TGCAGTGCTATCAGGGTAGAGGCTTTCTTT. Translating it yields CSAIRVEAFF.

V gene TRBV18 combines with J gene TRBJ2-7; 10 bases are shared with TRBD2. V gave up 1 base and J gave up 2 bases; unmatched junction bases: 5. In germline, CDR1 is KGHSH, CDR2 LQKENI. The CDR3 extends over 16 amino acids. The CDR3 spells CASSPLAGGDPYEQYF. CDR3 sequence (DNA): TGTGCCAGCTCACCACTAGCGGGAGGAGACCCCTACGAGCAGTACTTC.

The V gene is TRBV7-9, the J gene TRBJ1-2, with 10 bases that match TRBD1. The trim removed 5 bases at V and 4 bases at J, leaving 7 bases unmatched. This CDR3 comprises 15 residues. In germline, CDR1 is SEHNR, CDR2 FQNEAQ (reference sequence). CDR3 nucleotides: TGTGCCAGCAGCATCTACCGGGACAGGGGCTATGGCTACACCTTC. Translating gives CASSIYRDRGYGYTF.

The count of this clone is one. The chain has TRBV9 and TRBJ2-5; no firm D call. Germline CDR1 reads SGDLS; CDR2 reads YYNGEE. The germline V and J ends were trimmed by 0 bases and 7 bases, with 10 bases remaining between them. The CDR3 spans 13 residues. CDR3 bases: TGTGCCAGCAGCGTAGATACAGTCGGGACCCAGTACTTC. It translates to CASSVDTVGTQYF.

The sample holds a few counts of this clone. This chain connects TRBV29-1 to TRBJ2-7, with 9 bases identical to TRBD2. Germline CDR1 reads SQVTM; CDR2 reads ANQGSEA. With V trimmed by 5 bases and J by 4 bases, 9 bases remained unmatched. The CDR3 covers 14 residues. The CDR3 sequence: CSVIGGRAEYEQYF. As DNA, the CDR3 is TGCAGCGTTATCGGCGGGAGGGCCGAATACGAGCAGTACTTC.

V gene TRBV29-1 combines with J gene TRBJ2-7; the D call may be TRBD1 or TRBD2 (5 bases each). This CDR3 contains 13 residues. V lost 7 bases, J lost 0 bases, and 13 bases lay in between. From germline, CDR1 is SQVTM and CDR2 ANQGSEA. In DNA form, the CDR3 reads TGCAGCGCGGGACGCGGTTCCTCCTACGAGCAGTACTTC. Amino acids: CSAGRGSSYEQYF.

Here the CDR3 DNA reads TGCGCCAGCAGCTCCAGTGACAGGGGGCAGTTCTTC. It translates to CASSSSDRGQFF. The chain employs TRBV5-1 and TRBJ2-1; 8 bases agree with TRBD1. The CDR3 is 12 amino acids. The germline V gene has CDR1 SGHRS and CDR2 YFSETQ. V shed 3 bases and J 12 bases; nucleotides not matched to a gene: 5.

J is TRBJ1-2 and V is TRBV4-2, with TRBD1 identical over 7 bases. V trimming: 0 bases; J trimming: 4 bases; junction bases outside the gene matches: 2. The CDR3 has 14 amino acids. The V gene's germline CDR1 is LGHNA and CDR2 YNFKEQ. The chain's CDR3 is CASSQEAGGYGYTF. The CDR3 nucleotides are TGTGCCAGCAGCCAAGAGGCAGGGGGCTATGGCTACACCTTC.

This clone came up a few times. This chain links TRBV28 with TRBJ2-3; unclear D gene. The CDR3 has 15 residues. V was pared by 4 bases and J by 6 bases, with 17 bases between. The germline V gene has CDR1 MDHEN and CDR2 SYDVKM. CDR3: CASSSPRRSGDTQYF. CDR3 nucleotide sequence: TGTGCCAGCAGTTCCCCGCGGCGGAGTGGCGATACGCAGTATTTT.

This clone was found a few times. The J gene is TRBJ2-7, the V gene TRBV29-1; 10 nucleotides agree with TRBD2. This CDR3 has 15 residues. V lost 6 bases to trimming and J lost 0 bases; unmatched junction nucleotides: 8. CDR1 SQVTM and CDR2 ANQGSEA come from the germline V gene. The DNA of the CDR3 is TGCAGCGTCACTACAGCGGGAGGGAGCTCCTACGAGCAGTACTTC. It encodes CSVTTAGGSSYEQYF.

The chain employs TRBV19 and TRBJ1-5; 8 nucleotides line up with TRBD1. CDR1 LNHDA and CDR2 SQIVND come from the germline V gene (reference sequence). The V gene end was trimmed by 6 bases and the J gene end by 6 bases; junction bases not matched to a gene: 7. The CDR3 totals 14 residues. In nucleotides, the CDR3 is TGTGCCAGTAGCTTTGGACAGGGCCGTCAGCCCCAGCATTTT. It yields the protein CASSFGQGRQPQHF.